One sample yielded the 30 T cell receptor beta chains listed below, sequenced in a study of cytomegalovirus exposure and HLA in healthy donors. The PCR made use of 60 Vbeta and 13 Jbeta primers. The repertoire was sequenced with immunoSEQ multiplex PCR; TCRdb's copy has only in-frame clones and lacks some. Of approximately 100,000 clones in the sample, 55% to 75% were seen once. Sequencing input: PBMCs. These receptors were obtained from a man aged 25 to 40 in good health and CMV-seropositive.

The CDR3 DNA sequence: TGTGCCATCGGAGAGCCTAATGAAAAACTGTTTTTT. This encodes CAIGEPNEKLFF. The V call is TRBV10-3, the J call TRBJ1-4; D ambiguous. V lost 8 bases and J 3 bases, leaving 7 bases between the germline ends. CDR1 is ENHRY, CDR2 SYGVKD, per germline. The CDR3 covers 12 residues.

The J gene is TRBJ2-3, the V gene TRBV21-1; the table's D call, TRBD2, has no DNA check behind it. TRBV21-1 corresponds to a pseudogene. The CDR3 has 15 amino acids. The CDR3 DNA follows: TGTGCCAGCAGCAAAGGCCGGGACTCTTACAACACGCAGTATTTT. It is translated as CASSKGRDSYNTQYF.

The chain uses TRBV11-1 and TRBJ2-1; weak D call: TRBD2 (6 bases). Trimming left V 0 bases short and J 0 bases short, with 9 bases between. The CDR3 runs 16 residues. CDR1 and CDR2 from the germline V gene are SGHAT and FQDESV (reference sequence). CDR3 amino acids: CASSLAAGSSYNEQFF. The CDR3 DNA is TGTGCCAGCAGCTTAGCGGCGGGGAGCTCCTACAATGAGCAGTTCTTC.

This clone is a singleton in its sample. The chain recombines TRBV21-1 with TRBJ1-2. TRBV21-1 is designated a pseudogene. The CDR3 spans 12 residues. The CDR3 here is CASSNPNYGYTF. CDR3 sequence (DNA): TGTGCCAGCAGCAATCCGAACTATGGCTACACCTTC.

This sequence joins TRBV4-2 and TRBJ2-1, with D possibly matching TRBD1 (5 bases). CDR3 length: 15 amino acids. The V gene lost 0 bases and the J gene lost 5 bases, with 11 bases spanning the gap. Germline CDR1 and CDR2: LGHNA and YNFKEQ. This CDR3 reads CASSQDRRDNNEQFF. In DNA form, the CDR3 reads TGTGCCAGCAGCCAAGATCGCAGGGATAACAATGAGCAGTTCTTC.

This sequence joins TRBV7-9 and TRBJ2-7; 9 bases align to TRBD2. The CDR3 runs 13 residues. V lost 7 bases and J lost 6; bases outside the gene matches: 7. CDR1 and CDR2 (germline): SEHNR, FQNEAQ (reference sequence). CDR3 amino acids: CASTRLTSGEQYF. The CDR3 DNA sequence: TGTGCCAGCACGCGACTGACTAGCGGCGAGCAGTACTTC.

A note on this clone: Mismatch with germline at one junction end may stem from a read error. The same CDR3 arises from other DNA sequences in this sample as well. The V call is TRBV10-1, the J call TRBJ1-2; D is unclear. The germline gives CDR1 WNHNN, CDR2 SYGVQD (reference sequence). The CDR3 has 13 residues. DNA of the CDR3: TGCGCCAGCATCTCCCAGGAATCCTATGGTTACACCTTC. Translating gives CASISQESYGYTF.

This clone was observed a few times. The chain carries TRBV9 and TRBJ1-4, with D uncertain. Germline CDR1 is SGDLS and CDR2 is YYNGEE. V shed 4 bases and J shed 3 bases, with 13 bases lying between them. The CDR3 totals 15 residues. The CDR3 spells CASSYGGGANEKLFF. The CDR3 DNA sequence: TGTGCCAGCAGCTACGGTGGAGGTGCTAATGAAAAACTGTTTTTT.

This sequence joins TRBV4-1 and TRBJ2-7, with 11 bases aligning to TRBD1. V was pared by 3 bases and J by 4 bases, with 5 bases of the junction left unmatched. This CDR3 has 15 amino acids. Germline lookup yields CDR1 MGHRA and CDR2 YSYEKL. The CDR3 loop is CASSQPGQGVYEQYF. DNA for the CDR3: TGCGCCAGCAGCCAGCCGGGACAGGGGGTATACGAGCAGTACTTC.

The chain recombines TRBV9 with TRBJ2-3; possibly TRBD2 for D (7 bases). Germline-derived CDR1 and CDR2 are SGDLS and YYNGEE. V lost 0 bases, J lost 8 bases, and 13 bases lay in between. The CDR3 runs 14 residues. The CDR3 protein is CASSVVGGGGTQYF. CDR3 nucleotides: TGTGCCAGCAGCGTAGTAGGAGGGGGGGGTACGCAGTATTTT.

The chain combines TRBV29-1 with TRBJ1-1, with D perhaps TRBD1 (5 bases). Looked up from germline, CDR1 is SQVTM and CDR2 is ANQGSEA. Trimming shortened V by 3 bases and J by 2 bases, and 10 bases separated the two germline ends. The length of the CDR3 is 13 residues. This CDR3 reads CSVEGGINTEAFF. The CDR3, as DNA: TGCAGCGTTGAGGGGGGGATTAACACTGAAGCTTTCTTT.

V gene TRBV6-1 combines with J gene TRBJ1-1; 7 nucleotides match TRBD1. Trimming removed 3 bases from V and 5 bases from J; junction bases left unmatched: 3. In germline, CDR1 is MNHNS, CDR2 SASEGT. The CDR3 totals 13 residues. This CDR3 reads CASSDSRGTEAFF. CDR3 bases: TGTGCCAGCAGTGATTCCAGGGGGACTGAAGCTTTCTTT.

The chain uses TRBV5-1 and TRBJ2-7; no clear D gene. CDR3 size: 12 residues. The V and J ends lost 0 bases and 5 bases respectively, with 6 bases between them. The germline CDR1 and CDR2 sequences are SGHRS and YFSETQ. CDR3 nucleotide sequence: TGCGCCAGCAGCTTGGGGGCCAACGAGCAGTACTTC. Translated, it gives CASSLGANEQYF. The full variable domain, in which reference TRBV5-1 and TRBJ2-7 provide the parts outside the CDR3, is KAGVTQTPRYLIKTRGQQVTLSCSPISGHRSVSWYQQTPGQGLQFLFEYFSETQRNKGNFPGRFSGRQFSNSRSEMNVSTLELGDSALYLCASSLGANEQYFGPGTRLTVT.

This clone has a handful of counts. The chain employs TRBV18 and TRBJ1-6; D uncertain. CDR3 size: 14 residues. The germline gives CDR1 KGHSH, CDR2 LQKENI. V lost 5 bases and J lost 4, with 9 bases in between. CDR3 nucleotide sequence: TGTGCCAGCTCAGATACAGTTTATAATTCACCCCTCCACTTT. Its translation is CASSDTVYNSPLHF.

This clone was found a few times. The chain employs TRBV5-1 and TRBJ2-2, with 7 bases identical to TRBD1. Germline trimming cut 1 base from V and 1 base from J; bases unmatched to any gene: 1. CDR1 SGHRS and CDR2 YFSETQ come from the germline V gene. The length of the CDR3 is 15 residues. The CDR3 DNA reads as TGCGCCAGCAGCTTGACAGGGGTGAACACCGGGGAGCTGTTTTTT. Translating gives CASSLTGVNTGELFF. Together with reference TRBV5-1 and TRBJ2-2, the CDR3 gives the full variable domain: KAGVTQTPRYLIKTRGQQVTLSCSPISGHRSVSWYQQTPGQGLQFLFEYFSETQRNKGNFPGRFSGRQFSNSRSEMNVSTLELGDSALYLCASSLTGVNTGELFFGEGSRLTVL.

This chain links TRBV6-1 with TRBJ2-7, with D possibly matching TRBD2 (6 bases). The CDR3 sequence is 11 residues long. V was pared by 10 bases and J by 6 bases, with 13 bases between. The germline gives CDR1 MNHNS, CDR2 SASEGT. The CDR3 sequence is CAIGGVSEQYF. The CDR3 region has the DNA TGTGCCATCGGAGGGGTGAGCGAGCAGTACTTC.

The rearrangement links TRBV6-1 to TRBJ1-1, with D possibly being TRBD1 (6 bases). This CDR3 has 13 amino acids. With 8 bases removed from V and 0 bases from J, the gap between germline ends came to 10 bases. CDR1 MNHNS and CDR2 SASEGT come from the germline V gene. The CDR3 bases are TGTGCCAGCGCCGGGACACTGAACACTGAAGCTTTCTTT. Translation gives CASAGTLNTEAFF.

This clone was seen a few times. The chain links TRBV5-1 to TRBJ1-1, with D perhaps TRBD1 (6 bases). The germline V gene encodes CDR1 SGHRS and CDR2 YFSETQ. The CDR3 runs 14 residues. The V end was cut by 9 bases, the J end by 4 bases, with 19 bases between. The CDR3 DNA sequence: TGCGCCACCACTAACCGGGACATGGGCACTGAAGCTTTCTTT. Protein product: CATTNRDMGTEAFF.

The chain joins TRBV5-1 to TRBJ2-3; the match to TRBD2 covers 7 bases. Trimming at V came to 1 base and at J to 2 bases, leaving 10 bases not matched to a gene. The CDR3 covers 17 residues. The germline V gene encodes CDR1 SGHRS and CDR2 YFSETQ. For the CDR3, the DNA is TGCGCCAGCAGCTTGCCGTCCGGCGGGGGATTCACAGATACGCAGTATTTT. Encoded protein: CASSLPSGGGFTDTQYF.

CDR3 region: CASSARQGTDTQYF. In DNA, the CDR3 is TGTGCCAGCAGCGCCCGACAGGGCACAGATACGCAGTATTTT. The chain links TRBV11-1 to TRBJ2-3, with D perhaps matching TRBD1 (6 bases). The CDR3 loop spans 14 amino acids. The germline CDR1 and CDR2 sequences are SGHAT and FQDESV (reference sequence). Trimming stripped 5 bases from V and 1 base from J, with 10 bases between.

In this sample, this clone turned up once. The V and J genes are TRBV4-1 and TRBJ2-1, with 12 bases identical to TRBD1. Germline loops: CDR1 MGHRA, CDR2 YSYEKL. There are 15 residues in the CDR3. The junction had 3 bases not matched to a gene; V was cut back by 0 bases and J by 9 bases. The DNA of the CDR3 is TGCGCCAGCAGCCAAGACGGGACAGGGGGCCCTGAGCAGTTCTTC. Translating gives CASSQDGTGGPEQFF.

This rearrangement joins TRBV6-5 to TRBJ1-5, with D possibly TRBD1 on 6 matching bases. Germline V gene data show CDR1 as MNHEY and CDR2 as SVGAGI. Trimming removed 4 bases at V and 6 bases at J, with 19 bases between. The CDR3 contains 16 residues. CDR3 DNA: TGTGCCAGCAGTTTAGGGGGTACAAGTTTAGCTCAGCCCCAGCATTTT. Translated, it gives CASSLGGTSLAQPQHF.

This clone was detected a few times. The rearrangement joins TRBV6-1 to TRBJ2-1; 7 bases match TRBD1. The V gene's germline CDR1 is MNHNS and CDR2 SASEGT. The CDR3 loop spans 13 amino acids. V was clipped by 3 bases and J by 9 bases; unmatched bases: 5. As DNA, the CDR3 is TGTGCCAGCAGTGAGAGAGGGGGCGGTGAGCAGTTCTTC. Translation gives CASSERGGGEQFF.

Within the sample, this clone is medium-sized. This chain uses TRBV25-1 with TRBJ2-7; a possible D gene is TRBD1 (5 bases). CDR3 length: 13 residues. The V gene lost 6 bases and the J gene lost 3 bases, with 12 bases spanning the gap. The germline V gene has CDR1 MGHDK and CDR2 SYGVNS. CDR3: CASRKQEHYEQYF. The CDR3 coding sequence is TGTGCCAGCAGGAAACAGGAGCACTACGAGCAGTACTTC.

The chain combines TRBV7-8 with TRBJ2-1, with 8 bases fitting TRBD2. Trimming cost V 5 bases and J 5 bases; bases outside gene matches: 5. Germline values: CDR1 SGHVS, CDR2 FQNEAQ. The CDR3 has 14 amino acids. The CDR3 DNA reads TGTGCCAGCAGCCCTCAGCGGGGGCACAATGAGCAGTTCTTC. It yields the protein CASSPQRGHNEQFF. The full variable domain, completed using reference TRBV7-8 and TRBJ2-1, is GAGVSQSPRYKVAKRGQDVALRCDPISGHVSLFWYQQALGQGPEFLTYFQNEAQLDKSGLPSDRFFAERPEGSVSTLKIQRTQQEDSAVYLCASSPQRGHNEQFFGPGTRLTVL.

This clone was counted many times. The chain combines TRBV11-2 with TRBJ1-1; D remains ambiguous. The germline gives CDR1 SGHAT, CDR2 FQNNGV. This CDR3 comprises 13 residues. Trimming removed 0 bases from V and 3 bases from J, with 5 bases in between. This chain's CDR3 is CASSLDRDTEAFF. The CDR3 coding sequence is TGTGCCAGCAGCTTAGATCGGGACACTGAAGCTTTCTTT.

The chain's CDR3 is CASSSTRHNEQFF. The CDR3 DNA is TGTGCCAGTAGTTCGACTAGGCACAATGAGCAGTTCTTC. The chain employs TRBV19 and TRBJ2-1; possible D gene TRBD2, 6 bases. There are 13 residues in the CDR3. V was clipped by 5 bases and J by 5 bases, with 10 bases between them. From germline, CDR1 is LNHDA and CDR2 SQIVND (reference sequence).

V is TRBV4-1 and J is TRBJ2-2, with 14 bases fitting TRBD2. This CDR3 is built from 17 residues. Germline V lookup: CDR1 MGHRA, CDR2 YSYEKL. With V trimmed by 4 bases and J by 7 bases, 8 bases remained unmatched. CDR3 in DNA: TGCGCCAGCAGCCGAAGACTAGCGGGGGGGATAGTCGGGGAGCTGTTTTTT. This gives the protein CASSRRLAGGIVGELFF.

CDR3 sequence: CASRVVLGRNSPLHF. In DNA, the CDR3 is TGTGCAAGTCGCGTGGTGTTGGGGAGGAATTCACCCCTCCACTTT. This chain joins TRBV12-2 and TRBJ1-6. TRBV12-2 constitutes a pseudogene. The CDR3 has 15 residues.

The chain carries TRBV7-2 and TRBJ1-2, with D unresolved. Germline V CDR1 and CDR2: SGHTA, FQGNSA. The length of the CDR3 is 15 residues. Between the trimmed V and J ends, which lost 0 bases and 8 bases, there was a span of 16 bases. CDR3 loop: CASSLASMAGQGYTF. CDR3 sequence (DNA): TGTGCCAGCAGCTTAGCGTCGATGGCAGGTCAAGGCTACACCTTC.